This paragraph reports one T cell receptor (beta chain). The antigen this receptor binds is unknown. No per-base quality is available; no much larger clone lies one base away. For sequencing, an Illumina HiSeq 2500 was employed. TCR beta libraries were prepared by quantitative 5'-RACE with molecular barcodes. As for how the authors treated the data: A new computational method based on a probabilistic model of VDJ rearrangement was used to identify disease-linked TCR variants. TCRdb passed the public sequencing reads through fastp at Q25 and MiXCR, retaining productive beta sequences. Rows are unified per CDR3 protein, each entry keeping the most common DNA and genes. It is TCRdb's table, rather than the study itself, that gives the V and J calls and clone size. This sample holds fewer than 400,000 distinct CDR3 sequences; about 22% were observed only once. The top ten constitute roughly a sixth of the sample.

Taken from the germline V gene (reference sequence), the CDR1 and CDR2 loops are DFQATT and SNEGSKA. The cysteine opens and the phenylalanine closes a CDR3 of 17 amino acids. Of all the DNA, just the CDR3 is kept, 51 bases in frame from base 1. V lost 5 bases and J lost 1 base, and the count of bases not matched to a germline gene is 7. This record comes from a study of CD8 T cells in ankylosing spondylitis (dated by TCRdb to the late 2010s). For context, the study as a whole: The study set out to find disease-linked TCR variants by profiling T cell receptor beta repertoires in ankylosing spondylitis patients and healthy donors. In total, the full study cohort was made up of 110 or so healthy donors and 25 to 30 ankylosing spondylitis patients. Peripheral blood was sampled, and synovial fluid was additionally collected from ankylosing spondylitis patients. Results and caveats for the whole study, not just this receptor: The disease-linked clones had a CD8+ phenotype and were found at relatively low frequencies in peripheral blood. Some of the motif variants had been reported before in the synovial fluid and blood of reactive arthritis patients, a finding that suggests common disease-initiation mechanisms. Blood from ankylosing spondylitis patients appeared to be characterized by a TCR beta motif composed of under 10 highly homologous amino acid variants. The disease-linked clones were reported to be significantly enriched in matched synovial fluid samples from ankylosing spondylitis patients.

The receptor chain draws on TRBV20-1 and TRBJ2-2; 13 nucleotides in the junction match TRBD2. Sequencing was carried out using blood, either unsorted or a sorted T cell fraction (not recorded which). The sequence was obtained from a male donor with ankylosing spondylitis. The DNA sequence reads TGCAGTGCTCACGGACTAGCGGGAGTTTGGAACACCGGGGAGCTGTTTTTT. It codes for CSAHGLAGVWNTGELFF.